The entry that follows covers one TCR beta chain sequence. There are 15 residues in the CDR3. V was cut by 2 bases and J by 2 bases, with 12 bases left in between. Per germline, CDR1 SGHAT and CDR2 FQNNGV. Profiling relied on immunoSEQ multiplex PCR, and the TCRdb table lists in-frame clones only, not all of them. This table has some 93,000 clones, 70% to 90% appearing once. These data come from a study of blood T cell repertoires in COVID-19. Study in general: Italy, Spain and the United States were the sources of the convalescent and acute COVID-19 samples. T cells, B-cell-depleted T cells, or PBMCs provided the cDNA or gDNA that served as material.

The rearrangement links TRBV11-2 to TRBJ1-1; D is uncertain. This clonotype originated in a woman of 80 years or more with acute or convalescent COVID-19. Sequencing was done on a sample of peripheral blood. The DNA for the CDR3 is TGTGCCAGCAGCTTAAACCCCCCCACAAACACTGAAGCTTTCTTT. As protein: CASSLNPPTNTEAFF. The full variable domain, in which reference TRBV11-2 and TRBJ1-1 provide the parts outside the CDR3, is EAGVAQSPRYKIIEKRQSVAFWCNPISGHATLYWYQQILGQGPKLLIQFQNNGVVDDSQLPKDRFSAERLKGVDSTLKIQPAKLEDSAVYLCASSLNPPTNTEAFFGQGTRLTVV.